What follows are 23 T cell receptor beta chains derived from one specimen sequenced in a study of stem cell transplantation in POMP-related autoinflammatory disease. General study findings and limits: In patients with PRAID, every analyzed T-cell subset tended to show lower diversity and higher clonality. Fewer unique TRB V-J gene pairings were identified in patients with PRAID.

No antigen is known for these receptors. Profiling relied on immunoSEQ multiplex PCR, and the TCRdb table lists in-frame clones only, not all of them. The repertoire holds approximately 11,000 clones, with roughly 86% as singletons. The sequencing used CD8+ T cells from PBMCs, collected before stem cell transplantation. The receptors originated from a human donor with POMP-related autoinflammation and immune dysregulation (PRAID).

The chain recombines TRBV6-5 with TRBJ1-6, with 9 nucleotides matching TRBD1. The CDR3 is 15 amino acids. Germline CDR1 is MNHEY and CDR2 is SVGAGI. The V segment lost 2 bases and the J segment 7 bases; nucleotides outside the gene matches: 3. Written as DNA, the CDR3 is TGTGCCAGCAGTTACATGACAGGGGGGAATTCACCCCTCCACTTT. This translates into CASSYMTGGNSPLHF.

The chain joins TRBV11-3 to TRBJ2-5; D assignment may be TRBD1 or TRBD2 (5 bases each). The V end lost 2 bases, the J end lost 1 base, and 11 bases lay between the germline ends. Germline V gives CDR1 SGHNT, CDR2 YENEEA. The CDR3 has 15 residues. CDR3 sequence: CASSLTPGPQETQYF. The CDR3 coding sequence is TGTGCCAGCAGCTTAACCCCGGGACCCCAAGAGACCCAGTACTTC.

The chain recombines TRBV18 with TRBJ1-1; 9 positions agree with TRBD1. The ends lost 3 bases at V and 1 base at J; junction bases unmatched: 3. Germline values: CDR1 KGHSH, CDR2 LQKENI. The CDR3 is 15 amino acids. This chain's CDR3 is CASSPRQGENTEAFF. The DNA of the CDR3 is TGTGCCAGCTCACCCCGACAGGGGGAGAACACTGAAGCTTTCTTT.

The rearrangement uses TRBV4-1 and TRBJ2-1, with D perhaps assigned TRBD1 or TRBD2 (6 bases each). Between the trimmed V and J ends, which lost 4 bases and 5 bases, there was a span of 15 bases. Germline loops: CDR1 MGHRA, CDR2 YSYEKL. The CDR3 runs 15 residues. CDR3: CASSPLVGGNNEQFF. DNA of the CDR3: TGCGCCAGCAGCCCGCTAGTGGGGGGCAACAATGAGCAGTTCTTC.

This clone was counted between two and nine times. This rearrangement joins TRBV25-1 to TRBJ1-1; TRBD1 matches at 7 bases. Trimming cost V 6 bases and J 0 bases; bases outside gene matches: 4. The CDR3 is made up of 14 amino acids. The germline gives CDR1 MGHDK, CDR2 SYGVNS. In DNA, the CDR3 is TGTGCCAGCAGCGTAGACAGGGTGAACACTGAAGCTTTCTTT. Amino acid sequence: CASSVDRVNTEAFF.

The V and J genes are TRBV19 and TRBJ2-5; 10 positions match TRBD2. V was pared by 9 bases and J by 5 bases, with 3 bases of the junction left unmatched. The germline V gene encodes CDR1 LNHDA and CDR2 SQIVND (reference sequence). The length of the CDR3 is 12 residues. CDR3 in amino acids: CASSGGVETQYF. Here the CDR3 DNA reads TGTGCCAGCAGCGGGGGGGTGGAGACCCAGTACTTC.

The chain is built from TRBV27 and TRBJ2-4; a weak D match, TRBD1 (6 bases). The germline V gene encodes CDR1 MNHEY and CDR2 SMNVEV (reference sequence). V shed 6 bases and J shed 0 bases, with 12 bases lying between them. The CDR3 is 15 amino acids. The CDR3 DNA reads TGTGCCAGCAGACGACAGGACTCAGCCAAAAACATTCAGTACTTC. As protein: CASRRQDSAKNIQYF.

This clone was observed a handful of times. This chain links TRBV4-1 with TRBJ2-7; TRBD2 matches 8 bases. CDR1 is MGHRA and CDR2 is YSYEKL in the germline V gene. Trimming at V came to 2 bases and at J to 6 bases, leaving 9 bases not matched to a gene. This CDR3 has 15 residues. CDR3 sequence reads: CASSQQFGRAGEQYF. CDR3 DNA sequence: TGCGCCAGCAGCCAACAATTCGGGAGGGCTGGCGAGCAGTACTTC.

The rearrangement uses TRBV6-1 and TRBJ1-2, with unresolved D. Germline CDR1 reads MNHNS; CDR2 reads SASEGT. The CDR3 runs 17 residues. Trimming pared 3 bases from V and 0 bases from J, leaving 17 bases between. In DNA form, the CDR3 reads TGTGCCAGCAGTGACCGGATAGGGCCTCCCCCTAACTATGGCTACACCTTC. Its translation is CASSDRIGPPPNYGYTF.

This clone is a singleton in its sample. The chain joins TRBV5-8 to TRBJ2-1, with TRBD2 identical over 8 bases. The CDR3 loop spans 15 amino acids. Germline-derived CDR1 and CDR2 are SGHTS and YDEGEE. The J segment lost 8 bases and the V segment lost 1 base, leaving 8 bases of the junction unmatched. This chain's CDR3 is CASSLTYSGRYEQFF. In DNA, the CDR3 is TGTGCCAGCAGCTTGACCTACAGCGGGAGATATGAGCAGTTCTTC.

This clone was picked up one time. The CDR3 region is CASSLIRRQGVKRLFF. The CDR3 DNA sequence: TGTGCCAGCAGCTTAATCCGTCGTCAGGGGGTGAAAAGACTGTTTTTT. This chain joins TRBV11-2 and TRBJ1-4, with 7 bases identical to TRBD1. This CDR3 is built from 16 residues. Germline V gene sequence: CDR1 SGHAT, CDR2 FQNNGV. V was clipped by 2 bases and J by 13 bases; unmatched bases: 16.

The chain recombines TRBV4-1 with TRBJ2-2; D uncertain. The CDR3 runs 13 residues. Trimming stripped 3 bases from V and 1 base from J, with 3 bases between. Germline V gives CDR1 MGHRA, CDR2 YSYEKL. The CDR3 sequence is CASSHQNTGELFF. CDR3 sequence (DNA): TGCGCCAGCAGCCATCAGAACACCGGGGAGCTGTTTTTT.

The V gene is TRBV27, the J gene TRBJ2-6; no reliable D call. The V end lost 4 bases, the J end lost 4 bases, and 5 bases lay between the germline ends. The germline gives CDR1 MNHEY, CDR2 SMNVEV (reference sequence). The CDR3 is 13 residues long. CDR3: CASSSRGANVLTF. The CDR3 DNA reads TGTGCCAGCAGTTCGCGGGGGGCCAACGTCCTGACTTTC.

This chain links TRBV27 with TRBJ2-3; 8 positions agree with TRBD2. V was clipped by 7 bases and J by 2 bases; unmatched bases: 14. Per germline, CDR1 MNHEY and CDR2 SMNVEV (reference sequence). The CDR3 is 17 amino acids. CDR3 residues: CASNSPSGTSTTDTQYF. The DNA for the CDR3 is TGTGCCAGCAACAGTCCCAGCGGGACTAGTACCACAGATACGCAGTATTTT.

The rearrangement joins TRBV4-1 to TRBJ1-2; the D gene is possibly TRBD1 (6 bases). CDR3 size: 17 residues. The ends were cut back, 2 bases at V and 3 bases at J, with 19 bases in the middle. Germline assignment: CDR1 MGHRA and CDR2 YSYEKL. CDR3: CASSQFPRGYIDYGYTF. DNA of the CDR3: TGCGCCAGCAGCCAATTCCCTAGGGGGTACATTGACTATGGCTACACCTTC.

This clone was found once. V and J are TRBV30 and TRBJ2-2; D not certain. From germline, CDR1 is GTSNPN and CDR2 SVGIG (reference sequence). This CDR3 has 15 amino acids. Trimming removed 1 base at V and 6 bases at J, with 15 bases between. DNA of the CDR3: TGTGCCTGGAGTGACAAGGGTGGGGTGCCCGGGGAGCTGTTTTTT. Translated, it gives CAWSDKGGVPGELFF.

CDR3 amino acids: CASSAGTGTYEQYF. The CDR3 DNA is TGTGCCAGTAGTGCCGGGACAGGAACCTACGAGCAGTACTTC. The chain uses TRBV19 and TRBJ2-7, with 8 positions matching TRBD1. Per the germline V gene, CDR1 is LNHDA and CDR2 is SQIVND (reference sequence). The CDR3 is 14 amino acids. The ends lost 5 bases at V and 2 bases at J; junction bases unmatched: 5.

This clone has just one count. The chain carries TRBV7-8 and TRBJ2-5, with D maybe TRBD1 (6 bases). The closer fit of TRBJ2-7 to the DNA end suggests the J call may be wrong. Germline assignment: CDR1 SGHVS and CDR2 FQNEAQ. This CDR3 region has 14 residues. For the CDR3, the DNA is TGTGCCAGCACGGAGAGGGACATCCCCTACGAGCAGTACTTC. As protein: CASTERDIPYEQYF.

The V gene is TRBV2, the J gene TRBJ1-2; TRBD1 matches 9 bases. This CDR3 has 16 amino acids. Germline V gene sequence: CDR1 SNHLY, CDR2 FYNNEI. The V gene end was trimmed by 1 base and the J gene end by 4 bases; junction bases not matched to a gene: 7. The CDR3 DNA follows: TGTGCCAGCAGTGAAGTGCCGGGACAGGGCTTCTATGGCTACACCTTC. Amino acids: CASSEVPGQGFYGYTF.

The chain links TRBV19 to TRBJ2-2; possible D gene TRBD1, 6 bases. The germline V gene has CDR1 LNHDA and CDR2 SQIVND (reference sequence). This CDR3 has 18 residues. The germline V and J ends were trimmed by 3 bases and 0 bases, with 17 bases remaining between them. The chain's CDR3 is CASSIFPLQGPNTGELFF. The CDR3 DNA reads TGTGCCAGTAGTATTTTCCCGCTACAGGGCCCGAACACCGGGGAGCTGTTTTTT.

The V call is TRBV4-1, the J call TRBJ1-2; D unresolved. CDR1 is MGHRA, CDR2 YSYEKL, per germline. The V gene lost 4 bases and the J gene lost 8 bases, with 11 bases spanning the gap. There are 12 residues in the CDR3. This chain's CDR3 is CASSLGDYGYTF. The CDR3, as DNA: TGCGCCAGCAGCCTTGGGGATTACGGCTACACCTTC.

The rearrangement joins TRBV28 to TRBJ2-7; 10 bases agree with TRBD2. This CDR3 spans 17 amino acids. Germline-derived CDR1 and CDR2 are MDHEN and SYDVKM. With V trimmed by 8 bases and J by 4 bases, 17 bases remained unmatched. DNA of the CDR3: TGTGCCAGCTCCGGACTAGCGGCAGCTACCCACCTTTACGAGCAGTACTTC. It codes for CASSGLAAATHLYEQYF.

The chain carries TRBV9 and TRBJ2-3; D is unclear. Per the germline V gene, CDR1 is SGDLS and CDR2 is YYNGEE. Between the trimmed V and J ends, which lost 2 bases and 1 base, there was a span of 5 bases. This CDR3 has 13 residues. The CDR3 DNA follows: TGTGCCAGCAGCGTCCAGGGCACAGATACGCAGTATTTT. This codes for CASSVQGTDTQYF.